A selection of T cell receptor beta chains follows, all from one sample in a study of OX40 agonist ivuxolimab in advanced cancers. Produced via immunoSEQ multiplex PCR; TCRdb's table is partial and in-frame only. The sample lists 23,000 or so clones, 65% to 85% seen once, with approximately 8.5% in the top ten. The sequencing here drew on CD4+ or CD8+ T cells sorted from blood, taken in a trial of the OX40 agonist ivuxolimab. Receptors were obtained from an adult with an advanced solid tumor such as melanoma, head and neck, liver or kidney cancer. Each CDR3 is given with its conserved first and last residue. Size tells how often a clone was seen (once, few, many) or the class of an expanded clone, and some rows leave it out.

CDR3 protein,clone size,V gene,J gene
CASSPPGTRVAFF,.,TRBV7-9,TRBJ1-1
CASSLRTSGDDEQFF,few,TRBV7-6,TRBJ2-1
CARSPSTVGPENYGYTF,few,TRBV5-3,TRBJ1-2
CASGPYEQYF,.,TRBV6-5,TRBJ2-7
CASSPLVATGRNTEAFF,.,TRBV9,TRBJ1-1
CASSAFLGNQPQHF,.,TRBV6-5,TRBJ1-5
CASSQDHGGESSYEQYF,.,TRBV4-3,TRBJ2-7
CASSVLRDRGTDTQYF,.,TRBV19,TRBJ2-3
CASGLVQGYTGELFF,.,TRBV12-5,TRBJ2-2
CASSFRGAGNEQFF,.,TRBV5-5,TRBJ2-1
CASSVRSGEIINEQFF,.,TRBV9,TRBJ2-1
CASSTTGSLGYTF,.,TRBV9,TRBJ1-2
CASSQDAAGMYNEQFF,.,TRBV4-2,TRBJ2-1
CASSPVTGARSGANVLTF,.,TRBV9,TRBJ2-6
CASSLGARYNEQFF,.,TRBV5-6,TRBJ2-1
CASKDGSLLNTEAFF,.,TRBV27,TRBJ1-1
CASSVDGSPGYGYTF,.,TRBV9,TRBJ1-2
CASSPGDALSYNEQFF,.,TRBV18,TRBJ2-1
CASSVGGESETQYF,.,TRBV9,TRBJ2-5
CASSLRLAGLTDTQYF,.,TRBV7-2,TRBJ2-3
CASSYRDRRDKNIQYF,.,TRBV13,TRBJ2-4
CASSLLVQTYGYTF,.,TRBV7-8,TRBJ1-2
CASSPGTGAAEQYF,.,TRBV9,TRBJ2-7
CASSYSNGIQETQYF,few,TRBV6-5,TRBJ2-5
CASLFVGGDYGYTF,once,TRBV5-6,TRBJ1-2
CASSWTGYHGYTF,.,TRBV6-5,TRBJ1-2
CASSKQGKPEAFF,.,TRBV19,TRBJ1-1
CASSARTATGELFF,.,TRBV11-3,TRBJ2-2
CASSLAGYPLYNEQFF,.,TRBV5-4,TRBJ2-1
CASRLRGSYEQYF,.,TRBV12-2,TRBJ2-7
CASSLQGANYEQYF,large,TRBV27,TRBJ2-7
CASSELATGILGQPQHF,.,TRBV6-1,TRBJ1-5
CASSLSGLLNEKLFF,.,TRBV7-8,TRBJ1-4
CASSQGGSRHQPQHF,.,TRBV27,TRBJ1-5
CATKTGNQPQHF,.,TRBV27,TRBJ1-5
CASSRRLAVTTDTQYF,.,TRBV27,TRBJ2-3
CASSEGVEPQHF,.,TRBV2,TRBJ1-5
CASSGDGPYEQYF,.,TRBV2,TRBJ2-7
CASSGTGPDYGYTF,.,TRBV9,TRBJ1-2
CSVVTSGGPTGELFF,.,TRBV29-1,TRBJ2-2
CASSPMISGGFDTQYF,.,TRBV7-9,TRBJ2-3
CASSQGLARADTQYF,.,TRBV4-1,TRBJ2-3